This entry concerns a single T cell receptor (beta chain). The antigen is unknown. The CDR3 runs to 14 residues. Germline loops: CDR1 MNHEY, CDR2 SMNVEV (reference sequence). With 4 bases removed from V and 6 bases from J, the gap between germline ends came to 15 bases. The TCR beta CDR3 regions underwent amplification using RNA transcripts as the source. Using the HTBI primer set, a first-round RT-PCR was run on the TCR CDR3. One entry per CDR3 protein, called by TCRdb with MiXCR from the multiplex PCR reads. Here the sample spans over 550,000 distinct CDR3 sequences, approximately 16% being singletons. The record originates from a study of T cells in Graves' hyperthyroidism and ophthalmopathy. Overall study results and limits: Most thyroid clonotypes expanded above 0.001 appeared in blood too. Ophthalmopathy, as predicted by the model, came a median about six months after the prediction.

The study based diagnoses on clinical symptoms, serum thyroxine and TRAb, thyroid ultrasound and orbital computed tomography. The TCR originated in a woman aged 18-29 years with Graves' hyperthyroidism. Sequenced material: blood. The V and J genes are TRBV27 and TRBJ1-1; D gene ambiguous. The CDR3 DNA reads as TGTGCCAGCAGTTGGACCCCGGTGTGGGCTGAAGCTTTCTTT. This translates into CASSWTPVWAEAFF.